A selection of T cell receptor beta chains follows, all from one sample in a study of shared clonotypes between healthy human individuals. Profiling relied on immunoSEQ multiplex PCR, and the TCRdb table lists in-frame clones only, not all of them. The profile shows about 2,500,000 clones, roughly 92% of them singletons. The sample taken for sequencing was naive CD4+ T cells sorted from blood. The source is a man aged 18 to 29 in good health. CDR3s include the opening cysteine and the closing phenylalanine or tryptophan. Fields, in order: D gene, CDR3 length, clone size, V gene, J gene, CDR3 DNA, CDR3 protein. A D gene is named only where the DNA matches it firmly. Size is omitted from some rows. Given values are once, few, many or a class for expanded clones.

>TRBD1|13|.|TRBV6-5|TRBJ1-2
TGTGCCAGCAGTGGACAGGGAATGAGTGGCTACACCTTC
CASSGQGMSGYTF
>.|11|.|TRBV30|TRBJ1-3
TGTGCCTGGAGCCTTGGAAACACCATATATTTT
CAWSLGNTIYF
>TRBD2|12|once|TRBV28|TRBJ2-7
TGTGCCAGCAGCTTACTAGCGTTTGAGCAGTACTTC
CASSLLAFEQYF
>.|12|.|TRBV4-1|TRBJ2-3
TGCGCCAGCAGCCCCCCAGCAGATACGCAGTATTTT
CASSPPADTQYF
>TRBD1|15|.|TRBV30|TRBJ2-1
TGTGCCTGGAGTGTAGCCGGGACAGGGTACAATGAGCAGTTCTTC
CAWSVAGTGYNEQFF
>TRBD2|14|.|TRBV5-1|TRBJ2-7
TGCGCCAGCAGCCCCGGGACTATTGCCTACGAGCAGTACTTC
CASSPGTIAYEQYF
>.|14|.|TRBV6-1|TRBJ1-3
TGTGCCAGCAGACAGGGCCTCTCTGGAAACACCATATATTTT
CASRQGLSGNTIYF
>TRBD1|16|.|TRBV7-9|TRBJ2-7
TGTGCCAGCAGCCTTCCCGGGACAGGGGGCTGGTTTAGGCAGTACTTC
CASSLPGTGGWFRQYF
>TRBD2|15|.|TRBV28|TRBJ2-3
TGTGCCAGCAGTGGCGGGGACGCCGCGGGGGGTACGCAGTATTTT
CASSGGDAAGGTQYF
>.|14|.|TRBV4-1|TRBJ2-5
TGCGCCAGCAGCCAAGCTTCGGCGCAAGAGACCCAGTACTTC
CASSQASAQETQYF
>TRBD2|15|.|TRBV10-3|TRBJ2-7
TGTGCCATCAGTGAATGGACTAGCGGCAACTACGAGCAGTACTTC
CAISEWTSGNYEQYF
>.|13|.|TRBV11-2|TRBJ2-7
TGTGCCAGCACCCGACAGGACTCCTACGAGCAGTACTTC
CASTRQDSYEQYF
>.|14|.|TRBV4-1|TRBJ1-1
TGCGCCAGCAGCCAAGGCCACAAGGCTACTGAAGCTTTCTTT
CASSQGHKATEAFF
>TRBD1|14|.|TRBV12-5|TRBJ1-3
TGTGCTAGTGGCCGAACAGGGGCTGGAAACACCATATATTTT
CASGRTGAGNTIYF
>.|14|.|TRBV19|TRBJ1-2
TGTGCCAGTACTCGCGGGCCAATTAACTATGGCTACACCTTC
CASTRGPINYGYTF
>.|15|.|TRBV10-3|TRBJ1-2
TGTGCCATCAGTGAGTCGAATAGTCAAAACTATGGCTACACCTTC
CAISESNSQNYGYTF
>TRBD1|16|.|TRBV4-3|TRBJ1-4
TGCGCCAGCAGCCAAGGAGGGGACAGGGGATCTGAAAAACTGTTTTTT
CASSQGGDRGSEKLFF
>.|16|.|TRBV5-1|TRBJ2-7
TGCGCCAGCAGCAGATCTAGCGTTGGGCTCTCCTACGAGCAGTACTTC
CASSRSSVGLSYEQYF
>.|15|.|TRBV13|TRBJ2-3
TGTGCCAGCAGCCGGAGGGGGGCTCGGGCAGATACGCAGTATTTT
CASSRRGARADTQYF
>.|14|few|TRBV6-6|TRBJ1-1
TGTGCCAGCAGTCCCCGGGCTATGAACACTGAAGCTTTCTTT
CASSPRAMNTEAFF
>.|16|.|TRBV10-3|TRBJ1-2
TGTGCCATCAGTGAGTCGCCGTTACGGGACTCTACAGGCTACACCTTC
CAISESPLRDSTGYTF
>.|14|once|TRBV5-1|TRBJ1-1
TGCGCCAGCAGCGTCCAGGTGATGAACACTGAAGCTTTCTTT
CASSVQVMNTEAFF
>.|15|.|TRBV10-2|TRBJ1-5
TGCGCCAGCAGTGAGTGGCAGGGCAATAATCAGCCCCAGCATTTT
CASSEWQGNNQPQHF
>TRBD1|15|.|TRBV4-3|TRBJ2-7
TGCGCCAGCAGCCAAGGGACAGGGAGGTACTACGAGCAGTACTTC
CASSQGTGRYYEQYF
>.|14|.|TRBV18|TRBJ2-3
TGTGCCAGCTCACCACAAATGATCTCAGATACGCAGTATTTT
CASSPQMISDTQYF
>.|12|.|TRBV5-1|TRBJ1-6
TGCGCCAGCAGCTTGGACGGATCACCCCTCCACTTT
CASSLDGSPLHF
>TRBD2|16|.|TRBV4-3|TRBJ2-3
TGCGCCAGCAGCCAAGATTGGCGCGGGAGTCGAGATACGCAGTATTTT
CASSQDWRGSRDTQYF
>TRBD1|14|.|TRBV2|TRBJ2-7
TGTGCCAGCAACCTGGACAGGGCCGCCTACGAGCAGTACTTC
CASNLDRAAYEQYF
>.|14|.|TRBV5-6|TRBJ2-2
TGTGCCAGCAGAGGCGGGACATACACCGGGGAGCTGTTTTTT
CASRGGTYTGELFF
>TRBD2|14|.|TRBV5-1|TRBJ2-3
TGCGCCAGCAGCTTAAGGACTAGCGGGGGGGAGCAGTATTTT
CASSLRTSGGEQYF
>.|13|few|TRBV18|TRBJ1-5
TGTGCCAGCTCACTAGCAGAGAATCAGCCCCAGCATTTT
CASSLAENQPQHF
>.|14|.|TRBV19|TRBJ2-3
TGTGCCAGTATCCCGGGACCCCACACAGATACGCAGTATTTT
CASIPGPHTDTQYF
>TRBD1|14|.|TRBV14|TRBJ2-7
TGTGCCAGCAGCCAAGCCCGACAGGGGGGCGAGCAGTACTTC
CASSQARQGGEQYF
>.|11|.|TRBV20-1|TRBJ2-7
TGCAGCCCCGGCAATTCCTACGAGCAGTACTTC
CSPGNSYEQYF
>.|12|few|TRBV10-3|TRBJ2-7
TGTGCCATCAGTGGGAAGTACTACGAGCAGTACTTC
CAISGKYYEQYF
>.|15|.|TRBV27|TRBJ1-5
TGTGCCAGCAGCCCAGTCATGGGGAAAGATCAGCCCCAGCATTTT
CASSPVMGKDQPQHF
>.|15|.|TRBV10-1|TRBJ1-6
TGCGCCAGCAGTGATTCGGGAATCATGGGTTCACCCCTCCACTTT
CASSDSGIMGSPLHF
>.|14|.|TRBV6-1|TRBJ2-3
TGTGCCAGCAGTGAAGAGGCAGGGCGGAATACGCAGTATTTT
CASSEEAGRNTQYF
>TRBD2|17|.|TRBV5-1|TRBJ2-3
TGCGCCAGCAGCGGGGGGACTAGCGGGAGGGCTACAGATACGCAGTATTTT
CASSGGTSGRATDTQYF
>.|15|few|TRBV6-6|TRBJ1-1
TGTGCCAGCATCCCCTCTTGGGGAAAGAACACTGAAGCTTTCTTT
CASIPSWGKNTEAFF
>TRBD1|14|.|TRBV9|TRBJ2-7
TGTGCCAGCAGCTCCCGGACAGGGCTCAACGAGCAGTACTTC
CASSSRTGLNEQYF
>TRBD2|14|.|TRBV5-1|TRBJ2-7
TGCGCCAGCAGCGGAGCGGGAGGGCCTTACGAGCAGTACTTC
CASSGAGGPYEQYF
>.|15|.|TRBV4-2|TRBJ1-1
TGTGCCAGCAGCCATCAGGGAGGAGACAGCACTGAAGCTTTCTTT
CASSHQGGDSTEAFF
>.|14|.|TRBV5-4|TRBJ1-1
TGTGCCAGCAGCTCAACAGGGAGCGACACTGAAGCTTTCTTT
CASSSTGSDTEAFF
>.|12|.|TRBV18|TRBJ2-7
TGTGCCAGCTCACCAGCTACCGACGAGCAGTACTTC
CASSPATDEQYF
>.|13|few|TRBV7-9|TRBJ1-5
TGTGCCAGCAGCCAAGGACAGAATCAGCCCCAGCATTTT
CASSQGQNQPQHF
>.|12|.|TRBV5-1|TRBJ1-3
TGCGCCAGCAGTCCCCTGGGAGACACCATATATTTT
CASSPLGDTIYF
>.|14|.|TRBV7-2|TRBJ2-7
TGTGCCAGCAGCGCCATCGGAGGGACCTACGAGCAGTACTTC
CASSAIGGTYEQYF
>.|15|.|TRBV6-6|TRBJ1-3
TGTGCCAGCAACAATCCCAGGAATACTGGAAACACCATATATTTT
CASNNPRNTGNTIYF
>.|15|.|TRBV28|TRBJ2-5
TGTGCCAGCAGTTTCAGCCCCACAGGGATGGAGACCCAGTACTTC
CASSFSPTGMETQYF